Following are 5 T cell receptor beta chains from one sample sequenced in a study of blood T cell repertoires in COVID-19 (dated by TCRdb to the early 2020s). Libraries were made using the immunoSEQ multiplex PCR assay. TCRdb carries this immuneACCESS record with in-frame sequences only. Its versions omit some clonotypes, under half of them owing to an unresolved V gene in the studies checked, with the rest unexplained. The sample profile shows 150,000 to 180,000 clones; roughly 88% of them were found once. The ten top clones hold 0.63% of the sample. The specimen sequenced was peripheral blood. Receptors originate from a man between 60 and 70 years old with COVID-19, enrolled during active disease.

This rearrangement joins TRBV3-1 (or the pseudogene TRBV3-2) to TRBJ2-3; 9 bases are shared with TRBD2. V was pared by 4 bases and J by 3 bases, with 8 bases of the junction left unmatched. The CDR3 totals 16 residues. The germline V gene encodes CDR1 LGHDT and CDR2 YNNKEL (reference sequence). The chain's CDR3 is CASSLNSGGGTDTQYF. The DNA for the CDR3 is TGTGCCAGCAGCCTGAATAGCGGGGGTGGGACAGATACGCAGTATTTT.

Here the CDR3 DNA reads TGCAGCGTACAGCTAAACTATGGCTACACCTTC. This translates into CSVQLNYGYTF. The V gene is TRBV29-1, the J gene TRBJ1-2; D uncertain. Germline V gene sequence: CDR1 SQVTM, CDR2 ANQGSEA. Trimming left V 6 bases short and J 2 bases short, with 7 bases between. This CDR3 spans 11 amino acids.

CDR3 DNA sequence: TGTGCCAGCAGCGTCCCGCGCCCGGGTGGCGGTTATCTAGAGCAGTACTTC. As protein: CASSVPRPGGGYLEQYF. The V gene is TRBV11-3, the J gene TRBJ2-7; D is uncertain. V was shortened by 5 bases and J by 7 bases, with 27 bases between the two germline ends. This CDR3 contains 17 residues. Germline CDR1 and CDR2: SGHNT and YENEEA.

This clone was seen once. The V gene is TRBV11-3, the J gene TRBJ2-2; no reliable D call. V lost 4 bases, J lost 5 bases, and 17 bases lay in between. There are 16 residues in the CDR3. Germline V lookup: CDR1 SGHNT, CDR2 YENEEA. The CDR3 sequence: CASSSMGTAQTGELFF. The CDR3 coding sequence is TGTGCCAGCAGCTCTATGGGTACAGCCCAAACCGGGGAGCTGTTTTTT.

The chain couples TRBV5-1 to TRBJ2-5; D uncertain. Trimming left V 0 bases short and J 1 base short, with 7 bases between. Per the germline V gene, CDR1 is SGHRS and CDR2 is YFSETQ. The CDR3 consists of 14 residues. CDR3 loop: CASSLGGIQETQYF. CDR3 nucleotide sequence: TGCGCCAGCAGCTTGGGCGGTATCCAAGAGACCCAGTACTTC. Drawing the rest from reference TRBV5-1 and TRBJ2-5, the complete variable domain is KAGVTQTPRYLIKTRGQQVTLSCSPISGHRSVSWYQQTPGQGLQFLFEYFSETQRNKGNFPGRFSGRQFSNSRSEMNVSTLELGDSALYLCASSLGGIQETQYFGPGTRLLVL.